This T cell receptor beta chain originates from a study of cytomegalovirus exposure and HLA in healthy donors. At the level of the study: The 95 to 150 validation repertoires, a later analysis reported, used the same platform as the 666 first-cohort repertoires.

About this clone: Antigen specificity is unknown.

Findings of the study overall: Reports indicated that the classifier achieved high specificity and sensitivity in diagnosing cytomegalovirus status. A few CMV-associated chains were confirmed in vitro to be specific for CMV antigens. TCR sequences were mostly rare, though some public TCRs occurred in many donors.

TCRdb's copy holds only in-frame clones and misses some; the assay was immunoSEQ multiplex PCR. The data hold 60,000 or so clones, with roughly 90% observed a single time. The CDR3 spans 15 residues. The ends were cut back, 3 bases at V and 2 bases at J, with 12 bases in the middle. Germline loops: CDR1 SNHLY, CDR2 FYNNEI. The sequencing input was PBMCs. The source of this sequence is a man between 18 and 29 years old in good health and CMV-seronegative. This chain links TRBV2 with TRBJ2-3; D not certain. The CDR3 DNA reads as TGTGCCAGCAGTGACGTGGGCAGAAACACAGATACGCAGTATTTT. This sequence encodes CASSDVGRNTDTQYF.